Listed below are T cell receptor beta chains from one sample, sequenced in a study of CD8 T cells in Susac syndrome. In TCRdb, the immunoSEQ multiplex PCR reads were re-called with MiXCR into one record per CDR3 protein. The table has some 400,000 distinct CDR3 sequences, 75% to 90% seen once. Source material: CD8+ T cells from PBMCs. These TCRs come from a human donor with multiple sclerosis. Both conserved end residues are part of each CDR3. Fields, in order: D gene, clone size, V gene, J gene, CDR3 DNA, CDR3 protein. A D gene is named only where the DNA matches it firmly. Only some rows state a clone size, as once, few, many or a class for expanded clones.

>.|.|TRBV6-5|TRBJ2-5
TGTGCCAGCAGTTACCCAGGGCCCCAAGAGACCCAGTACTTC
CASSYPGPQETQYF
>.|.|TRBV3-1|TRBJ1-4
TGTGCCAGCAGCCAAGATTTTGCAGGGCCGACGAAACTGTTTTTT
CASSQDFAGPTKLFF
>.|.|TRBV29-1|TRBJ1-2
TGCAGCGTTGAAGACGTATTGGGACACCAGACATATGGCTACACCTTC
CSVEDVLGHQTYGYTF
>TRBD1|few|TRBV5-6|TRBJ1-5
TGTGCCAGCAGCCTCCTGACAGGGTTAGGTCAGCCCCAGCATTTT
CASSLLTGLGQPQHF
>.|.|TRBV12-5|TRBJ2-4
TGTGCTACAAGAGCAGGGCAGGGGATTAAAAACATTCAGTACTTC
CATRAGQGIKNIQYF
>.|.|TRBV7-9|TRBJ2-7
TGTGCCAGCAGCCCCAGGGGTAAACCCTACGAGCAGTACTTC
CASSPRGKPYEQYF
>.|.|TRBV27|TRBJ2-1
TGTGCCAGCATGGAGGGAAATGAGCAGTTCTTC
CASMEGNEQFF
>.|.|TRBV27|TRBJ1-1
TGTGCCAGCAGGCTGGACGCAATCGGGACTGAAGCTTTCTTT
CASRLDAIGTEAFF
>TRBD1|.|TRBV19|TRBJ1-1
TGTGCCACCCGGACAGGGGGCGAAGCTTTCTTT
CATRTGGEAFF
>.|.|TRBV5-1|TRBJ2-3
TGCGCCAGCAGCTTGGGAGGGATCGAGGATACGCAGTATTTT
CASSLGGIEDTQYF
>TRBD1|.|TRBV30|TRBJ1-2
TGTGCCTGGGAACGACAGGGTAGGGACGACTACACCTTC
CAWERQGRDDYTF
>.|once|TRBV4-1|TRBJ1-1
TGCGCCAGCACCAACTCCGCAAAGGAAGCTTTCTTT
CASTNSAKEAFF
>.|.|TRBV4-1|TRBJ1-1
TGCGCCAGCAGCCAAGATTTGGGAACTGAAGCTTTCTTT
CASSQDLGTEAFF
>.|.|TRBV4-1|TRBJ2-1
TGCGCCAGCAGCCAAGAGATTGCTAGCGCAGACAATGAGCAGTTCTTC
CASSQEIASADNEQFF
>.|.|TRBV10-1|TRBJ2-7
TGCGCCAGCAGTGAACCGGGAGAGATCTACGAGCAGTACTTC
CASSEPGEIYEQYF
>.|.|TRBV19|TRBJ1-5
TGTGCCAGTAGTATCACGGGAGGCAATCAGCCCCAGCATTTT
CASSITGGNQPQHF